The present T cell receptor beta chain was sequenced within a study of blood T cell repertoires in COVID-19. Study context: The United States, Italy and Spain were the sources of the acute and convalescent COVID-19 samples.

This clone was seen just once. Sequencing was performed with immunoSEQ multiplex PCR; in TCRdb, only in-frame clones are kept and a portion is missing. The sample carries more than 80,000 clones, 70% to 80% recorded once. The CDR3 spans 12 residues. The sequence was collected from a man aged 80 or over with COVID-19, enrolled during active disease. Sequenced: peripheral blood. The chain carries TRBV21-1 and TRBJ2-1; the table's D call, TRBD2, was not checked against the DNA. TRBV21-1 is described as a pseudogene. The CDR3 sequence: CASSLARNEQFF. The CDR3 DNA is TGTGCCAGCAGCCTGGCTAGGAACGAGCAGTTCTTC.